This T cell receptor beta chain comes out of a study of immune evolution from preneoplasia to lung adenocarcinoma. The study, taken as a whole, reports: From normal lung to invasive adenocarcinoma, top clone frequencies appeared to decrease. Later-stage lesions appeared to have more T cells, more diversity, less clonality.

Produced via immunoSEQ multiplex PCR; TCRdb's table is partial and in-frame only. This table holds 11,000 to 15,000 clones, approximately 78% found once. Turning to this clone: Its target is unknown.

Germline-derived CDR1 and CDR2 are SGHAT and FQDESV (reference sequence). This CDR3 comprises 19 residues. Trimming took 5 bases from V and 3 from J; bases not matched to a gene: 13. Sequenced material: FFPE minimally invasive lung adenocarcinoma tissue. This chain uses TRBV11-1 with TRBJ2-4, with 13 bases identical to TRBD2. The TCR originated in a person aged 70 to 79 with lung adenocarcinoma. CDR3 sequence reads: CASSQLPGLAGRNKNIQYF. DNA for the CDR3: TGTGCCAGCAGCCAGCTTCCGGGACTAGCGGGAAGGAACAAAAACATTCAGTACTTC.